This T cell receptor (beta chain) was retrieved from a study of blood T cell repertoires in COVID-19. Study overall: Spain, Italy and the United States supplied samples that represented acute and convalescent COVID-19. From T cells, B-cell-depleted T cells, or PBMCs came the material, which was cDNA or gDNA.

Seattle enrolled patients during active infection and tracked them longitudinally. In this sample, this clone turned up once. The protocol was immunoSEQ multiplex PCR, while the TCRdb copy is restricted to in-frame clones and leaves out a portion. In the table there are 130,000 or so clones, around 89% of which are singletons. This CDR3 has 15 residues. Between the trimmed V and J ends, which lost 6 bases and 5 bases, there was a span of 19 bases. The chain employs TRBV23-1 and TRBJ2-5; tentatively, D is TRBD1 (6 bases). TRBV23-1 is classed as an ORF, of uncertain function. The specimen was peripheral blood. The sequence was collected from a human donor with COVID-19, enrolled during active disease. The donor label of this sample is uncertain. CDR3 loop: CASSFPGTRGETQYF. CDR3 nucleotide sequence: TGCGCCAGCAGCTTCCCCGGGACAAGAGGGGAGACCCAGTACTTC.